This TCR beta chain was documented in a study of cytomegalovirus exposure and HLA in healthy donors (dated by TCRdb to about 2017). About the study as a whole: An earlier analysis of approximately 590 of the donors reported about 290 Gb of sequence data and around 120 million unique TCR beta sequences from around 200 million T cells. Besides the first cohort of more than 650 subjects, a separate validation cohort made up of 120 different subjects was used. Several DR-DQ haplotypes were treated as single units for association and clustering because of strong linkage in the cohort. The number of donors typed differed by locus, with roughly 620-630 for A, B, C, DRB1 and DQB1, roughly 520 for DQA1, 606 for DPA1, and over 400 for DPB1. All discovery cohort repertoires had been generated using a single sequencing platform. The study profiled the T cell repertoires of hundreds of subjects by immunosequencing and related them to cytomegalovirus serostatus. The later analysis used no new phenotypic data to find candidate immune exposures, relying instead on TCR beta sequences and their occurrence across donors. In a later analysis, previously published TCR beta repertoires from hundreds of donors were re-analyzed and high-resolution HLA genotyping was added so that TCR occurrence patterns could be studied. On average, about 200,000 unique TCR beta nucleotide sequences were sequenced per donor among some 430 genotyped donors of the cohort, with roughly 18% of those sequences being non-productive. In a later genetic analysis, genome-wide SNP genotypes for about three fifths of the 666 donors were used, and that subset was treated as a discovery cohort. Both class I and class II loci were covered by HLA typing, at four-digit resolution. Of the roughly 400 genotyped donors, approximately 83% fell in the genetic ancestry cluster associated with self-reported Caucasian donors. The study aimed to test whether signatures of past pathogen exposure could be identified by cataloging public T cell receptors. An early release that covered roughly 600 HLA-typed donors contained approximately 300 gigabases of sequencing data and roughly 84 million unique TCR sequences. To decide whether each TCR beta V gene segment behaved as functional or pseudogenic, an earlier analysis of fewer than 750 of the donors relied on high-throughput TCR beta sequencing. High-throughput TCR immunosequencing, statistical association of individual TCRs with disease status, and machine learning were combined to predict cytomegalovirus infection status. Alongside the repertoire data, information on donor age, sex, ethnicity and CMV serostatus was compiled.

The investigation overall reported the following: The presence/absence analyses assumed that sequencing depth was roughly uniform across donors, and that assumption may not be true. Because HLA typing was unavailable for some donors at each locus, only the typed subset was used in association tests. A further reported finding was that TCR beta sequences accurately predicted the HLA-A and HLA-B alleles for most subjects in the first cohort. At a false discovery rate of 0.05, a later analysis linked some 18,000 TCR beta sequences to specific HLA alleles. It was suggested by the authors that the approach could potentially be generalized to other disease states and immunological phenotypes. The 87-base-pair reads could not distinguish some IMGT-functional V segments, including TRBV6-2 and TRBV6-3, so those segments were excluded. In vitro tests confirmed that a few of the cytomegalovirus-associated TCR beta chains recognize cytomegalovirus antigens. Correlated functional status among segregating V segments might be attributable to linkage disequilibrium, but an unknown experimental factor could not be ruled out. A group of highly shared sequence variants was considered likely to be a technical artifact of the sequencing pipeline. In the study, about 150 TCR beta chains were listed as associated with cytomegalovirus. An earlier analysis of some 560 of the donors showed that most TCR beta V segments appeared in productive rearrangements either about 87% or about 30% of the time, which broadly matched IMGT annotations. A later analysis found that TCR association rates varied across HLA loci, with DRB1 alleles showing the most associated TCRs and HLA-C alleles the fewest. Cytomegalovirus status was reported to be diagnosed by the classifier with high specificity and sensitivity in both the original and validation cohorts. The cohort was sequenced for TCR beta chains only, and without alpha or paired-chain data the features that could be detected were limited. According to a later analysis, parvovirus B19, influenza, CMV and Epstein-Barr virus appeared linked to several top co-occurrence clusters. CMV serostatus was the only immune exposure information available for the cohort. In a later genetic analysis, a missense DCLRE1C variant was associated with V-gene and J-gene trimming of TCR beta chains, and the association was replicated in an independent cohort. In a later analysis, HLA-associated TCR beta chains were found to be more clonally expanded and to have lower generation probabilities than equally common non-associated chains. According to a later analysis, most CMV-associated TCR beta chains appeared to be HLA-restricted, and the HLA associations seemed to be driven largely by CMV exposure. In a later genetic analysis, fewer N-insertions in productive TCRs were reported among donors in an Asian-associated ancestry cluster than the roughly 640-donor mean. While some public TCRs were present in many individuals, most TCR sequences turned up only very rarely across donors. Strong co-occurrence of HLA alleles, especially DR and DQ, made assigning TCR associations to individual alleles difficult. Because counts were too low, roughly 16 rarely observed V segments, including chromosome 9 orphons, were left out of the earlier analysis of roughly 600 of the donors.

The cysteine opens and the phenylalanine closes a CDR3 of 14 amino acids. The sequence is cut down to CDR3 DNA, 42 bases in frame from base 1. CDR1 SGHRS and CDR2 YFSETQ were looked up in the germline V gene. V loses 3 bases, J loses 4 bases, and the germline ends lie 13 bases apart. The cohort comprised 666 healthy bone marrow donors. Cohort members were all nominally healthy when sampled, although unrecorded immune exposures were likely present. The donor tested CMV seronegative and was one of the 352 seronegative cohort members. A peripheral blood sample was provided by each donor, and peripheral blood mononuclear cells were used for TCR beta sequencing. Genomic DNA extraction from the blood cell samples was performed with the Qiagen DNeasy Blood Extraction Kit. As to this clone: Its antigen is not yet known. Per-base qualities were not stored, and no clone one base away is much larger.

Library method: the immunoSEQ multiplex PCR assay. For the multiplex PCR, a mixture combining 60 forward primers for TCR Vbeta segments and 13 reverse primers for TCR Jbeta segments was used. The CDR3 region of rearranged TCR beta genes was amplified from genomic DNA with a multiplex PCR assay. The Illumina HiSeq System was used to sequence the amplified TCR beta libraries as 87-base-pair reads. Turning to the authors' computational methods: In a later analysis, 77 million or so unique TCR beta chains were counted across the roughly 670 repertoires, and roughly 11 million of these chains were shared by at least two donors. To remove PCR and sequencing errors, raw reads were error-corrected and collapsed into unique sequences using a nearest-neighbor algorithm that merged closely related sequences. V, D and J gene segments were assigned by aligning CDR3 sequences to IMGT reference sequences. For a sequence to be retained, a match of at least six nucleotides to both a V gene segment and a J gene segment was required. A rearrangement was called productive if the CDR3 had no stop codons and remained in frame with V and J, and every other rearrangement was called non-productive. CDR3 was defined by IMGT convention, running from the second conserved V-encoded cysteine to the conserved J-encoded phenylalanine. Sequences without an unambiguous match to a single V gene segment were excluded from the earlier analysis of about 640 of the donors. In an earlier analysis of some 590 of the donors, V segments were called functional above 56.7% productive rearrangements and were called segregating when the between-donor standard deviation exceeded 5%. A statistical classification framework was built to diagnose cytomegalovirus status from the catalog of TCR beta chain sequences. V and J gene assignment, in a later analysis, came from comparing TCR nucleotide sequences with IMGT/GENE-DB human TR gene sequences. Using the TCRdist pipeline, a later analysis assigned CDR3 sequences along with most-parsimonious VDJ recombination scenarios. A later analysis defined each TCR beta chain by its CDR3 amino acid sequence plus V-gene family, and excluded reads lacking a unique V-gene family. As a way to deal with suspected cross-contamination and a sequencing artifact, a later analysis dropped approximately 570 nucleotide sequences that were highly shared and had low generation probability. In a later analysis, a clonal expansion index was calculated for each public chain from normalized within-repertoire ranks of inferred template counts. A later analysis computed generation probabilities with a VDJ recombination model fitted to out-of-frame rearrangements, and checked the results against IGoR. In a later analysis, TCR-TCR, TCR-HLA and TCR-CMV co-occurrence was scored with hypergeometric tests, and a repertoire-size bias correction was applied to TCR pairs. To estimate false discovery rates, a later analysis permuted the HLA or CMV assignments 20 times. In a later analysis, co-occurring TCRs were grouped with DBSCAN, and TCRdist sequence similarity was added when clustering was performed within HLA-allele-positive subsets. For co-occurrence clustering, repertoires with fewer than 30,000 or more than 120,000 public chains were excluded, along with roughly 5 repertoires with anomalous nucleotide sharing. TCRdb carries this immuneACCESS record with in-frame sequences only. Its versions omit some clonotypes, under half of them owing to an unresolved V gene in the studies checked, with the rest unexplained. V, J and clone size derive from that table, while D and trimming were established from the DNA sequence. This sample holds some 200,000 clones; around 83% were observed only once. The top ten hold around 1.7% of the sample.

The sequence came from a man aged 45-65 years in good health and CMV-seronegative. The V and J genes are TRBV5-1 and TRBJ1-2; TRBD1 is perhaps the D gene, given 6 matching bases. The sequenced material came from PBMCs. The CDR3 amino acid sequence is: CASSSGTTPYGYTF. DNA sequence: TGCGCCAGCAGCTCCGGGACAACCCCCTATGGCTACACCTTC. The reference TRBV5-1 and TRBJ1-2 proteins fill in what lies around the CDR3, so the full variable domain reads KAGVTQTPRYLIKTRGQQVTLSCSPISGHRSVSWYQQTPGQGLQFLFEYFSETQRNKGNFPGRFSGRQFSNSRSEMNVSTLELGDSALYLCASSSGTTPYGYTFGSGTRLTVV.